This T cell receptor beta chain emerged from a study of cytomegalovirus exposure and HLA in healthy donors. The CDR3 is made up of 15 amino acids. V lost 0 bases to trimming and J lost 1 base; unmatched junction nucleotides: 3. Germline-derived CDR1 and CDR2 are SGHRS and YFSETQ. PCR was performed using 60 Vbeta and 13 Jbeta primers. Method: immunoSEQ multiplex PCR; TCRdb's copy keeps in-frame clones and lacks some. Here the sample table reports some 48,000 clones. This receptor was taken from a woman aged 40 to 50 in good health and CMV-seronegative. The specimen was PBMCs. The chain recombines TRBV5-1 with TRBJ1-1, with 7 nucleotides matching TRBD1. The CDR3 spells CASSLGGTANTEAFF. The CDR3 DNA follows: TGCGCCAGCAGCTTGGGTGGGACAGCGAACACTGAAGCTTTCTTT.